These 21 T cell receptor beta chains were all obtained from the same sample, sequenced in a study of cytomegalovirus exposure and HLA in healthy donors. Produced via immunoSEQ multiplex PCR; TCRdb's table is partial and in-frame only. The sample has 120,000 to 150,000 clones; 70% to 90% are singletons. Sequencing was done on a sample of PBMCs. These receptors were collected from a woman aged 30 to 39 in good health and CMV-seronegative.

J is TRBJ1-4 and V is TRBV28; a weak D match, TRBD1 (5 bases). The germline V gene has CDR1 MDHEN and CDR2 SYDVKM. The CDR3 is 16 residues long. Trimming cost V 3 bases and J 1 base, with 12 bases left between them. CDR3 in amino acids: CASSLGQGGTNEKLFF. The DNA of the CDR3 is TGTGCCAGCAGTTTGGGTCAGGGAGGAACTAATGAAAAACTGTTTTTT.

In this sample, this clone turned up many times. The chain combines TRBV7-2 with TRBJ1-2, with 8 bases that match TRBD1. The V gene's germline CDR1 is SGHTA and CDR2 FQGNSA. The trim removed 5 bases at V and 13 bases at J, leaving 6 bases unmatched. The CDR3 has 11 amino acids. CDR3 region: CASSAGQAFTF. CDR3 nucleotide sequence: TGTGCCAGCAGCGCGGGACAGGCCTTCACCTTC. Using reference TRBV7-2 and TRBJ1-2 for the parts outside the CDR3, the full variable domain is GAGVSQSPSNKVTEKGKDVELRCDPISGHTALYWYRQSLGQGLEFLIYFQGNSAPDKSGLPSDRFSAERTGGSVSTLTIQRTQQEDSAVYLCASSAGQAFTFGSGTRLTVV.

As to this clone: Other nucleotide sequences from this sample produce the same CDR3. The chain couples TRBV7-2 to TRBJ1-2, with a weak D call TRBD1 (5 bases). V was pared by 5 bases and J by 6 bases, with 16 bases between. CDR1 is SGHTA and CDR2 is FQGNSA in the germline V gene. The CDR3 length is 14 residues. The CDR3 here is CASSLLPTVDGYTF. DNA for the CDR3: TGTGCCAGCAGCCTACTTCCGACAGTAGATGGCTACACCTTC.

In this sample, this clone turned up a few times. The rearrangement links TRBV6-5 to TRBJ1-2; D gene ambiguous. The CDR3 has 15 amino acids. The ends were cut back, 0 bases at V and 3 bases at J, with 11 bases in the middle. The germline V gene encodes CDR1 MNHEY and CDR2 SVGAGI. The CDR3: CASSYSEGFDYGYTF. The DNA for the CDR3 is TGTGCCAGCAGTTACTCGGAGGGATTTGACTATGGCTACACCTTC.

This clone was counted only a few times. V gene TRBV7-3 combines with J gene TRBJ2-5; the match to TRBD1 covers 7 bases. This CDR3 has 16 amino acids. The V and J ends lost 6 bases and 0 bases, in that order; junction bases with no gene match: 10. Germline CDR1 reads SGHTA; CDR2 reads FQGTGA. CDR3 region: CASSRTGLGYQETQYF. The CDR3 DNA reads TGTGCCAGCAGTCGGACAGGCCTAGGGTACCAAGAGACCCAGTACTTC.

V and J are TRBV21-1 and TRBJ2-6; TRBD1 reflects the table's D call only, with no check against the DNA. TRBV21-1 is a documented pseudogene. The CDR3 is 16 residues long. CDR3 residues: CASSMTGYRWANVLTF. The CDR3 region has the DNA TGTGCCAGCAGCATGACAGGGTACCGGTGGGCCAACGTCCTGACTTTC.

The DNA for the CDR3 is TGTGCCAGCAGCTTATTCGGGGGGGCCGCCGGGGAGCTGTTTTTT. Its protein product is CASSLFGGAAGELFF. This rearrangement joins TRBV7-3 to TRBJ2-2; 8 bases are shared with TRBD2. CDR1 and CDR2 from the germline V gene are SGHTA and FQGTGA. CDR3 length: 15 residues. V lost 2 bases, J lost 6 bases, and 5 bases stayed unmatched.

CDR3 in DNA: TGCAGCGTTTCGTCTGGGAGATCAGCAGATACGCAGTATTTT. Translating it yields CSVSSGRSADTQYF. The gene calls are TRBV29-1 and TRBJ2-3; perhaps TRBD2 as D (5 bases). With 5 bases removed from V and 4 bases from J, the gap between germline ends came to 16 bases. Germline CDR1 is SQVTM and CDR2 is ANQGSEA. The CDR3 spans 14 residues.

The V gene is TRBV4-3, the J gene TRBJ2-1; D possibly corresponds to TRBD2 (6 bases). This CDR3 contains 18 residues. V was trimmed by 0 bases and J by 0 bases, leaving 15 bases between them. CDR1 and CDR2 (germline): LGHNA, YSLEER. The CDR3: CASSQESVSGSSYNEQFF. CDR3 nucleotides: TGCGCCAGCAGCCAAGAATCGGTCAGCGGGTCCTCCTACAATGAGCAGTTCTTC.

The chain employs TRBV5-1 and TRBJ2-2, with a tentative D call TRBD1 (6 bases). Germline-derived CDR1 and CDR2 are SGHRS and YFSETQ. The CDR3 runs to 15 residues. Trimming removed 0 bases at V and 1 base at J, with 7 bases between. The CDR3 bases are TGCGCCAGCAGCTTGGGGGGGCGGAACACCGGGGAGCTGTTTTTT. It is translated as CASSLGGRNTGELFF.

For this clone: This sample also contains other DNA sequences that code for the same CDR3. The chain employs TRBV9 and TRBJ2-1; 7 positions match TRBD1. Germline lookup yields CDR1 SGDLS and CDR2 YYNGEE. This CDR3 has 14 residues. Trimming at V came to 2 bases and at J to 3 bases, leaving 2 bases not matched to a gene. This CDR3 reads CASSVGTVYNEQFF. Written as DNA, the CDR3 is TGTGCCAGCAGCGTCGGGACAGTCTACAATGAGCAGTTCTTC.

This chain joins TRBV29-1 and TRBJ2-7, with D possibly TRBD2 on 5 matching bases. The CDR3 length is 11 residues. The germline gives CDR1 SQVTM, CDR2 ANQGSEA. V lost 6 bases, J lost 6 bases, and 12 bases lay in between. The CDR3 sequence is CSVADPSEQYF. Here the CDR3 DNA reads TGCAGCGTAGCGGACCCGTCCGAGCAGTACTTC.

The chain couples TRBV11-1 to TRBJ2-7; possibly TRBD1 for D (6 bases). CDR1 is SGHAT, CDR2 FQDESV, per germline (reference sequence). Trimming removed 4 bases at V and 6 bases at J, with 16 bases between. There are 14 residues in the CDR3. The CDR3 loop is CASSSGHTRSEQYF. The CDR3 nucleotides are TGTGCCAGCAGCTCGGGACACACAAGGAGCGAGCAGTACTTC.

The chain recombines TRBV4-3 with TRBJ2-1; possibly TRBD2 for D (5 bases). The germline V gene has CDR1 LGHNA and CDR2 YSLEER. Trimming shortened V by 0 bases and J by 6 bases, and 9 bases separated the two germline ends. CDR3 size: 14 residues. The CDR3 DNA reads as TGCGCCAGCAGCCAAGATACACGGGGCAATGAGCAGTTCTTC. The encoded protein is CASSQDTRGNEQFF.

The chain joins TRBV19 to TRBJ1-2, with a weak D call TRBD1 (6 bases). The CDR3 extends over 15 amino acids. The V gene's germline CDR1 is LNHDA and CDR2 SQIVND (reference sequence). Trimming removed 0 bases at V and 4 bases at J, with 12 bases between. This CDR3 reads CASSIEDGQLYGYTF. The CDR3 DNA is TGTGCCAGTAGTATAGAAGACGGACAGCTCTATGGCTACACCTTC.

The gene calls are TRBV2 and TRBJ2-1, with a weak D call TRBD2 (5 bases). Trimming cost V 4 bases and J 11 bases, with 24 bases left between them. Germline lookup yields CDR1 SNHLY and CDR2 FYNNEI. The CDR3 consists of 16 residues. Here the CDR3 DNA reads TGTGCCAGCAGTGCAGACGGGGATCGTAGGGTTGTGAAGCAGTTCTTC. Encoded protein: CASSADGDRRVVKQFF.

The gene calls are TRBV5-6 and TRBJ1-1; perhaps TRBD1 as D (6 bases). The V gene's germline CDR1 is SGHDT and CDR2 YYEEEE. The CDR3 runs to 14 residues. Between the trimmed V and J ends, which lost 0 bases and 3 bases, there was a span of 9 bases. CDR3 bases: TGTGCCAGCAGCTTGGGGGCAGGGGACACTGAAGCTTTCTTT. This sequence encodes CASSLGAGDTEAFF.

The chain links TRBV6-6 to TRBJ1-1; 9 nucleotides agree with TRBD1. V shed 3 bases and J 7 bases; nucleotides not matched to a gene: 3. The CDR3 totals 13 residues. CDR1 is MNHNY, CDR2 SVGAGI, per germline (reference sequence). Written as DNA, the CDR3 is TGTGCCAGCAGTTATACAGGGGGCCGTGAAGCTTTCTTT. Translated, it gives CASSYTGGREAFF.

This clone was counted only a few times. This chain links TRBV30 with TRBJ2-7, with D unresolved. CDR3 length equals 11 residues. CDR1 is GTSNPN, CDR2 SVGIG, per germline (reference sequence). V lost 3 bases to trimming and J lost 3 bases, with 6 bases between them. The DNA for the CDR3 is TGTGCCTGGAGGTTAAACTACGAGCAGTACTTC. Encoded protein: CAWRLNYEQYF.

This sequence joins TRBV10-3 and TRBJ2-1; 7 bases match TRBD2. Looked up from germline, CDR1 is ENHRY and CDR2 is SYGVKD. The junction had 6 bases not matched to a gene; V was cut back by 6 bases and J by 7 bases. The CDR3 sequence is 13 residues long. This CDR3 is CAISILATNEQFF. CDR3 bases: TGTGCCATCAGCATACTAGCGACGAATGAGCAGTTCTTC.

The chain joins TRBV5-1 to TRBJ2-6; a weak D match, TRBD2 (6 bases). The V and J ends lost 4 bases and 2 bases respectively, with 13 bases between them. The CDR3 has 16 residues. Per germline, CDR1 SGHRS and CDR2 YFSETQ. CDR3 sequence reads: CASSARRDAGANVLTF. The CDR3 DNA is TGCGCCAGCAGCGCCAGGAGGGACGCTGGGGCCAACGTCCTGACTTTC. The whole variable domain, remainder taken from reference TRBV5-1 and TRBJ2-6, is KAGVTQTPRYLIKTRGQQVTLSCSPISGHRSVSWYQQTPGQGLQFLFEYFSETQRNKGNFPGRFSGRQFSNSRSEMNVSTLELGDSALYLCASSARRDAGANVLTFGAGSRLTVL.